The rows below give T cell receptor beta chains drawn from one sample of a study of T cell responses to AZD1222 COVID-19 vaccine. Method: immunoSEQ multiplex PCR; TCRdb's copy keeps in-frame clones and lacks some. The sample shows some 120,000 clones, about nine tenths of them seen only once. Sequenced here: peripheral blood, sampled on day 0 of AZD1222 vaccination. The receptors were gathered from an adult in good health. The CDR3 runs from the conserved cysteine through the conserved F or W. A D gene is named only where the DNA matches it firmly. Not all rows give a size; the values are once, few, many and, for expanded clones, a class.

size,V,D,J,length,DNA,CDR3
-,TRBV2,-,TRBJ2-2,14,TGTGCCAGCAGTGAAGTACTCAACACCGGGGAGCTGTTTTTT,CASSEVLNTGELFF
-,TRBV28,-,TRBJ1-5,13,TGTGCCAGCAGTTTTCAGGATAATCAGCCCCAGCATTTT,CASSFQDNQPQHF
-,TRBV6-5,TRBD1,TRBJ1-2,15,TGTGCCAGCGGACACCAAGGACAGGGGAACTATGGCTACACCTTC,CASGHQGQGNYGYTF
few,TRBV2,TRBD1,TRBJ2-7,14,TGTGCCAGCAGGCTGGGACAGGGAACCGACGAGCAGTACTTC,CASRLGQGTDEQYF
-,TRBV5-4,-,TRBJ2-2,14,TGTGCCAGCAGCTTGGCCGGGAACACCGGGGAGCTGTTTTTT,CASSLAGNTGELFF
-,TRBV15,-,TRBJ2-7,18,TGTGCCACCAGCAACGTGCGGGCGACCAGACAAAGCTCCTACGAGCAGTACTTC,CATSNVRATRQSSYEQYF
-,TRBV30,-,TRBJ1-1,14,TGTGCCTGGAGTGTACGACGGCTGAACACTGAAGCTTTCTTT,CAWSVRRLNTEAFF
-,TRBV19,TRBD1,TRBJ1-2,14,TGTGCCAGTAGGGGGACAGGGGGCGCGTACGGCTACACCTTC,CASRGTGGAYGYTF
-,TRBV30,-,TRBJ1-3,15,TGTGCCTGGAATAGAGTAACCGGCTCTGGAAACACCATATATTTT,CAWNRVTGSGNTIYF
few,TRBV4-1,-,TRBJ1-3,14,TGCGCCAGCAGCCAAGAAACAGGGAGGGACACCATATATTTT,CASSQETGRDTIYF
-,TRBV6-5,TRBD2,TRBJ2-1,14,TGTGCCAGCACGGGGCTAGCGGGACACAATGAGCAGTTCTTC,CASTGLAGHNEQFF
-,TRBV20-1,TRBD2,TRBJ2-5,16,TGCAGTGCTAGTCCCTTGACTAGCGGGGCCCGGGAGACCCAGTACTTC,CSASPLTSGARETQYF
-,TRBV5-1,-,TRBJ2-2,16,TGCGCCAGCAGCTTGGCGGCAGGAGCGAACACCGGGGAGCTGTTTTTT,CASSLAAGANTGELFF